A selection of T cell receptor beta chains follows, all from one sample in a study of blood T cell repertoires in COVID-19. TCRdb's table, derived via immunoSEQ multiplex PCR, lists solely in-frame clones and lacks some. The repertoire consists of 150,000 or so clones, with 60% to 80% occurring once and the leading ten covering roughly 9%. Sequencing input: peripheral blood. Receptors originate from a woman aged 45-59 years with active or convalescent COVID-19. CDR3s include the opening cysteine and the closing phenylalanine or tryptophan. D genes are given only for firm matches. The size of a clone is reported for some rows only, either as once, few or many, or as a class for expanded clones.

.	TRBV25-1	.	TRBJ2-3	CASSRDLVLDTQYF	TGTGCCAGCAGCCGGGACTTAGTTTTAGATACGCAGTATTTT
.	TRBV25-1	few	TRBJ2-3	CASSELQTSTDTQYF	TGTGCCAGCAGTGAGCTTCAAACTAGCACAGATACGCAGTATTTT
.	TRBV7-9	once	TRBJ2-1	CASSVQRPNNEQFF	TGTGCCAGCAGCGTTCAGCGGCCAAACAATGAGCAGTTCTTC
.	TRBV10-3	.	TRBJ1-5	CAISEEGGRHQPQHF	TGTGCCATCAGTGAGGAGGGGGGGCGACATCAGCCCCAGCATTTT
TRBD2	TRBV11-1	.	TRBJ2-7	CASSPRTSGANEQYF	TGTGCCAGCAGCCCTCGGACTAGCGGGGCCAACGAGCAGTACTTC
.	TRBV19	.	TRBJ1-2	CASSIATGTIYGYTF	TGTGCCAGTAGTATAGCGACCGGGACAATCTATGGCTACACCTTC
TRBD1	TRBV6-5	few	TRBJ1-2	CASIWAGGQGHGYTF	TGTGCCAGCATTTGGGCCGGGGGACAGGGGCATGGCTACACCTTC
.	TRBV6-5	.	TRBJ2-1	CASSRGASEQFF	TGTGCCAGCAGTCGGGGGGCGAGTGAGCAGTTCTTC
TRBD1	TRBV19	.	TRBJ2-2	CASSIHRGQDTGELFF	TGTGCCAGTAGTATCCACAGGGGGCAAGACACCGGGGAGCTGTTTTTT
TRBD2	TRBV28	.	TRBJ2-7	CASGSGASSYEQYF	TGTGCCAGCGGGAGCGGGGCCAGCTCCTACGAGCAGTACTTC
.	TRBV7-9	few	TRBJ2-5	CASSLGSSVAETQYF	TGTGCCAGCAGCTTAGGATCATCAGTGGCTGAGACCCAGTACTTC
TRBD1	TRBV19	.	TRBJ1-1	CASGTGGAGNTEAFF	TGTGCCAGTGGAACAGGGGGCGCAGGTAACACTGAAGCTTTCTTT
.	TRBV10-3	.	TRBJ1-2	CAISAGATSNYGYTF	TGTGCCATCAGTGCGGGAGCAACCTCTAACTATGGCTACACCTTC
TRBD1	TRBV6-5	.	TRBJ2-2	CASRNRGRTGELFF	TGTGCCAGCAGAAACAGGGGGCGAACCGGGGAGCTGTTTTTT
TRBD2	TRBV5-5	.	TRBJ2-1	CASSVSIAGDNEQFF	TGTGCCAGCAGCGTGTCAATAGCGGGGGACAATGAGCAGTTCTTC
.	TRBV5-1	few	TRBJ2-6	CASSLGTQGWARSGANVLTF	TGCGCCAGCAGCTTGGGCACGCAAGGATGGGCGAGATCTGGGGCCAACGTCCTGACTTTC
TRBD2	TRBV7-9	few	TRBJ2-1	CASSFGAGLGYEQFF	TGTGCCAGCAGCTTTGGAGCGGGACTAGGCTATGAGCAGTTCTTC